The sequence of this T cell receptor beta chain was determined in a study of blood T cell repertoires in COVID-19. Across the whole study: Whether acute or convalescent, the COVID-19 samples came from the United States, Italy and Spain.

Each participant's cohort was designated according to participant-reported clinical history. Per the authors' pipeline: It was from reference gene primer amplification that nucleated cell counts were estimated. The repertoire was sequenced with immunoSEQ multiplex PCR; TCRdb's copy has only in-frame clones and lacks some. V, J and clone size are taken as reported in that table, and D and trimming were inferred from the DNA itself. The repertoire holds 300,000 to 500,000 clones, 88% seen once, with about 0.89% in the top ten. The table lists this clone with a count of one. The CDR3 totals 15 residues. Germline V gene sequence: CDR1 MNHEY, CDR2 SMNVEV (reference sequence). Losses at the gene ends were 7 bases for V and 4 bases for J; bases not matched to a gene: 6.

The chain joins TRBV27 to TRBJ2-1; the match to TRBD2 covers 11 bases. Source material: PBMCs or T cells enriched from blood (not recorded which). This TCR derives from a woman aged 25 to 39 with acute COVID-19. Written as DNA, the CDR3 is TGTGCCAGCACCCCCGGGACTAGCGGATACAATGAGCAGTTCTTC. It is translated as CASTPGTSGYNEQFF.